This entry is about one T cell receptor beta chain. The antigen remains undetermined. Germline loops: CDR1 LGHNA, CDR2 YNFKEQ. Trimming stripped 2 bases from V and 2 bases from J, with 16 bases between. The CDR3 sequence is 16 residues long. The data derive from a study of early T cells in non-severe SARS-CoV-2 infection. Study as a whole: Whole-blood bulk RNA, unsorted, was sequenced, and chains were unpaired. Study-wide results and limits: Comparison of clonotypes with VDJdb favored anti-spike CD8 responses while missing private and CD4 specificities.

The TCR library protocol was used to attach unique molecular identifiers. These identifiers were attached to individual cDNA molecules. TCRdb redid the calling of the 5' RACE reads with MiXCR, one entry per CDR3 protein. The sample gives about 24,000 distinct CDR3 sequences, 3.5% to 5% of which show up once; about 15% is in the top ten. The specimen was whole blood. The chain has TRBV4-2 and TRBJ2-7, with D possibly TRBD2 on 6 matching bases. The origin of this receptor is an adult who was a healthcare worker with PCR-confirmed SARS-CoV-2 infection or an uninfected control (not recorded which). CDR3 protein: CASSQLLATRTYEQYF. The CDR3 bases are TGTGCCAGCAGCCAACTCCTAGCGACCCGAACCTACGAGCAGTACTTC.